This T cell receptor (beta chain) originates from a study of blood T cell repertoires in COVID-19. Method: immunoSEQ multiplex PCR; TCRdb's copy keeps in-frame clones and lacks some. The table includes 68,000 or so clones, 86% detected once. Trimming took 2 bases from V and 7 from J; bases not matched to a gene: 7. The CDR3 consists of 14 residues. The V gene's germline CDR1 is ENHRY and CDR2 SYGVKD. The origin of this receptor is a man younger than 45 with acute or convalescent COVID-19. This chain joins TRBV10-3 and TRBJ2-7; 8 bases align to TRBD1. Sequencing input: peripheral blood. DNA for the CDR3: TGTGCCATCAGTGAGAGGACAGGGTTGGGTGAGCAGTACTTC. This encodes CAISERTGLGEQYF.